Reported below is one T cell receptor (beta chain). Germline V lookup: CDR1 SEHNR, CDR2 FQNEAQ (reference sequence). The J segment lost 6 bases and the V segment lost 5 bases, leaving 11 bases of the junction unmatched. This CDR3 region has 16 residues. This sample stems from a study of technical replicates of blood from several donors. Assay used: immunoSEQ multiplex PCR; TCRdb lists only in-frame clones, some missing. Among 75,000 to 95,000 clones listed, about 95% were seen once. The receptor was derived from a human donor in good health. V is TRBV7-9 and J is TRBJ1-2, with 11 bases matching TRBD1. Sequencing was carried out using T cells isolated from PBMCs. The CDR3 region has the DNA TGTGCCAGCAGCCCGGGACCGGACAGGGGGCAGAATGGCTACACCTTC. Translation gives CASSPGPDRGQNGYTF.